Listed below are T cell receptor beta chains from one sample, sequenced in a study of cytotoxic CD8 clonotypes in ibrutinib-treated CLL. Profiling relied on immunoSEQ multiplex PCR, and the TCRdb table lists in-frame clones only, not all of them. The sample lists some 170,000 clones; 70% to 90% were seen once. This sample comprised PBMCs, obtained at disease progression, from a patient treated with ibrutinib. These receptors were obtained from a human donor with chronic lymphocytic leukemia. Both conserved end residues are part of each CDR3. Each record gives: clone size, D gene, J gene, V gene, CDR3 protein, CDR3 DNA. The D gene is left open where the match is weak. Where a row states a size, it is once, few, many or the class of an expanded clone; other rows omit it.

. | . | TRBJ2-2 | TRBV7-2 | CAIPRIYNTGELFF | TGTGCCATTCCACGGATATATAACACCGGGGAGCTGTTTTTT
. | . | TRBJ2-1 | TRBV7-2 | CASSLSSGPYNEQFF | TGTGCCAGCAGCTTGTCCAGCGGACCATACAATGAGCAGTTCTTC
. | . | TRBJ2-7 | TRBV25-1 | CASSGRHYEQYF | TGTGCCAGCAGTGGTCGCCACTACGAGCAGTACTTC
. | TRBD1 | TRBJ2-3 | TRBV5-1 | CASSLTRQGSTDTQYF | TGCGCCAGCAGCTTGACCCGACAGGGTAGCACAGATACGCAGTATTTT
. | TRBD1 | TRBJ1-2 | TRBV9 | CASSPQLMGQRFNYGYTF | TGTGCCAGCAGCCCACAATTAATGGGACAGCGCTTTAACTATGGCTACACCTTC
. | . | TRBJ2-5 | TRBV27 | CASSPGRTRETQYF | TGTGCCAGCAGTCCCGGACGGACGAGGGAGACCCAGTACTTC
once | . | TRBJ1-1 | TRBV7-3 | CASSFSGTTTEAFF | TGTGCCAGCAGCTTTTCCGGGACTACCACTGAAGCTTTCTTT
. | TRBD2 | TRBJ2-3 | TRBV6-5 | CASRLAVTSTDTQYF | TGTGCCAGCAGGCTAGCGGTAACTAGCACAGATACGCAGTATTTT
. | . | TRBJ2-5 | TRBV5-1 | CASSPGPQETQYF | TGCGCCAGCAGCCCCGGGCCCCAAGAGACCCAGTACTTC
. | . | TRBJ1-1 | TRBV18 | CASSLRTDLMNTEAFF | TGTGCCAGCTCACTCCGGACGGACCTCATGAACACTGAAGCTTTCTTT
. | . | TRBJ2-3 | TRBV28 | CASTRGLGDTQYF | TGTGCCAGCACTCGGGGGTTGGGAGATACGCAGTATTTT
. | TRBD1 | TRBJ1-5 | TRBV28 | CASSLWGQGDYSNQPQHF | TGTGCCAGCAGTTTGTGGGGTCAGGGGGATTATAGCAATCAGCCCCAGCATTTT
few | TRBD1 | TRBJ1-1 | TRBV7-9 | CASSTRTGQNTEAFF | TGTGCCAGCAGCACCAGGACAGGGCAGAACACTGAAGCTTTCTTT
. | . | TRBJ2-7 | TRBV9 | CASSTRGAEQYF | TGTGCCAGCAGCACCCGGGGGGCCGAGCAGTACTTC
. | . | TRBJ1-2 | TRBV7-9 | CASSLERQGLRGYTF | TGTGCCAGCAGCTTAGAACGCCAGGGCTTGCGCGGCTACACCTTC